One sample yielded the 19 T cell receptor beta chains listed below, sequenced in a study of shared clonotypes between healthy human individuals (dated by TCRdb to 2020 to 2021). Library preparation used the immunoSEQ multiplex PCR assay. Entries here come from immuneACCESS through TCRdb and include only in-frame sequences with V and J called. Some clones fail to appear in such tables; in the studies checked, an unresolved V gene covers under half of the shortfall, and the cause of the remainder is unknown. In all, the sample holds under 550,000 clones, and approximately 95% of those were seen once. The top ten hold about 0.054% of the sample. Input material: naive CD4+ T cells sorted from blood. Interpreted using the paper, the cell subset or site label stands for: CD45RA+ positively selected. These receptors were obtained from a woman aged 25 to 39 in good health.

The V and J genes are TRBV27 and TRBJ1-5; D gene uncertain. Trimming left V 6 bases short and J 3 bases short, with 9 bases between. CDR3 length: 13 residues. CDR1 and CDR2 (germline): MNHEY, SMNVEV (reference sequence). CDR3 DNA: TGTGCCAGCAGCCCCCGAAACAATCAGCCCCAGCATTTT. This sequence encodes CASSPRNNQPQHF.

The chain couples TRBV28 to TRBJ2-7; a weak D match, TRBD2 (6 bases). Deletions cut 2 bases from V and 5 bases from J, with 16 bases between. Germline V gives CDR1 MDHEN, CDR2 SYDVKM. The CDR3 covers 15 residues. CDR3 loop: CASSLGRKGSHEQYF. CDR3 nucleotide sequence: TGTGCCAGCAGTTTAGGGAGGAAGGGTTCCCACGAGCAGTACTTC.

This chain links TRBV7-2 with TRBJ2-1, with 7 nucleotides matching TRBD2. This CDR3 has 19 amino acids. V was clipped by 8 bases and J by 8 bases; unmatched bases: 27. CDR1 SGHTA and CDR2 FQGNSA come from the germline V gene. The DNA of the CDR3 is TGTGCCAGCGGGTCCCACCAGACAAGCCATGGCGGGAGAGCGGATGAGCAGTTCTTC. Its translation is CASGSHQTSHGGRADEQFF. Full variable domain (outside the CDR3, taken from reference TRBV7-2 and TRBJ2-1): GAGVSQSPSNKVTEKGKDVELRCDPISGHTALYWYRQSLGQGLEFLIYFQGNSAPDKSGLPSDRFSAERTGGSVSTLTIQRTQQEDSAVYLCASGSHQTSHGGRADEQFFGPGTRLTVL.

For the CDR3, the DNA is TGTGCCAGCAGTCTGACAAGACTGAACACTGAAGCTTTCTTT. Its protein is CASSLTRLNTEAFF. The V and J genes are TRBV27 and TRBJ1-1; D not resolved. The CDR3 spans 14 residues. V was clipped by 5 bases and J by 0 bases, with 10 bases between them. The germline gives CDR1 MNHEY, CDR2 SMNVEV (reference sequence).

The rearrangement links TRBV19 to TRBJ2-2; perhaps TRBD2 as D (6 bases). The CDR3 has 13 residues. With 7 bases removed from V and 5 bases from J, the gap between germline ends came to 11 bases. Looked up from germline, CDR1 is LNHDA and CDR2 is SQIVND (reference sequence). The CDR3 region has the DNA TGTGCCAGTACAGGGAGGTCAACCGGGGAGCTGTTTTTT. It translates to CASTGRSTGELFF.

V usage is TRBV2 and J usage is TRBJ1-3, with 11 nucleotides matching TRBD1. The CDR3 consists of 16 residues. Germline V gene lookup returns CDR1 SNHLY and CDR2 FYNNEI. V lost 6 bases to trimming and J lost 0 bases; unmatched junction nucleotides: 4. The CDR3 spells CASRWTGGYSGNTIYF. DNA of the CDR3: TGTGCCAGCAGATGGACAGGGGGCTACTCTGGAAACACCATATATTTT. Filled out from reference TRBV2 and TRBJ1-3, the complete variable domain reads EPEVTQTPSHQVTQMGQEVILRCVPISNHLYFYWYRQILGQKVEFLVSFYNNEISEKSEIFDDQFSVERPDGSNFTLKIRSTKLEDSAMYFCASRWTGGYSGNTIYFGEGSWLTVV.

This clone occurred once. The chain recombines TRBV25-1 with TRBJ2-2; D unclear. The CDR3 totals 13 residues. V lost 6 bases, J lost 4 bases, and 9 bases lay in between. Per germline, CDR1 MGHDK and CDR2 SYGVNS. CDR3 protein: CASRAPVTGELFF. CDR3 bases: TGTGCCAGCAGGGCCCCGGTCACCGGGGAGCTGTTTTTT.

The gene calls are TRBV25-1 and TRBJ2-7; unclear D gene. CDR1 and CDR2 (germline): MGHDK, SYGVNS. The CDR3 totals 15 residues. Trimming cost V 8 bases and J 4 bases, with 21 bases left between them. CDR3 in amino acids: CASLPPGPLSYEQYF. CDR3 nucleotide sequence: TGTGCCAGCCTCCCCCCAGGACCGTTATCTTACGAGCAGTACTTC.

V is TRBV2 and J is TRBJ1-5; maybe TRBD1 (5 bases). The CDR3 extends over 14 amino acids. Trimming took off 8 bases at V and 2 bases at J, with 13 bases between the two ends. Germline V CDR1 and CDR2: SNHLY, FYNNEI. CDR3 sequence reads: CASVGGTGNQPQHF. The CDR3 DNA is TGTGCCAGCGTAGGAGGGACGGGCAATCAGCCCCAGCATTTT.

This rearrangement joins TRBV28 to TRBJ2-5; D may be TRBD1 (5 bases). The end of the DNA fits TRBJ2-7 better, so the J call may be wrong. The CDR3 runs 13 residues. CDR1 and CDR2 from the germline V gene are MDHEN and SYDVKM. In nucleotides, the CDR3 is TGTGCCAGCAGTTCAGGGATCCCCTACGAGCAGTACTTC. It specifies CASSSGIPYEQYF.

CDR3 amino acids: CASSFLGRRYGYTF. In DNA, the CDR3 is TGTGCCAGCAGCTTCCTAGGGCGACGCTATGGCTACACCTTC. This sequence joins TRBV5-6 and TRBJ1-2; D gene uncertain. The V gene's germline CDR1 is SGHDT and CDR2 YYEEEE. This CDR3 spans 14 amino acids. The V end lost 2 bases, the J end lost 4 bases, and 12 bases lay between the germline ends.

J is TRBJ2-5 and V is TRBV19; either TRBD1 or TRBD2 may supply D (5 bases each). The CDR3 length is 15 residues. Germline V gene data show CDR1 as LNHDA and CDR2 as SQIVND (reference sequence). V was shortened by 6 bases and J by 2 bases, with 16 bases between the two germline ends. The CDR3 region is CASRDPGAAQETQYF. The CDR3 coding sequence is TGTGCCAGTAGAGACCCCGGGGCGGCGCAAGAGACCCAGTACTTC.

For the CDR3, the DNA is TGTGCCAGCAGCCCCGGGACAGGCTACGAGCAGTACTTC. As protein: CASSPGTGYEQYF. V is TRBV27 and J is TRBJ2-7, with 8 bases aligning to TRBD1. The V gene end was trimmed by 6 bases and the J gene end by 3 bases; junction bases not matched to a gene: 4. The CDR3 sequence is 13 residues long. CDR1 and CDR2 (germline): MNHEY, SMNVEV (reference sequence).

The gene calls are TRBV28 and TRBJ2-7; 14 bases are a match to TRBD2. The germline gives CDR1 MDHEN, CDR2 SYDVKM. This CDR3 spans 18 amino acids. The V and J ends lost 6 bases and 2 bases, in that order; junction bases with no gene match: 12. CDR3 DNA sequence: TGTGCCAGCAGCCGGGGACTAGCGGGAGAAAAGTTGCCCTACGAGCAGTACTTC. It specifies CASSRGLAGEKLPYEQYF.

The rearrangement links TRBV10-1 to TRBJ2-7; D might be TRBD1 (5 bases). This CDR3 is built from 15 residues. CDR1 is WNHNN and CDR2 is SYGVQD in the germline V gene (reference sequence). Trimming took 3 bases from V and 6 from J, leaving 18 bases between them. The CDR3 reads CASSDPGSRGGEQYF. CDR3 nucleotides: TGCGCCAGCAGTGACCCGGGCAGTAGGGGTGGCGAGCAGTACTTC.

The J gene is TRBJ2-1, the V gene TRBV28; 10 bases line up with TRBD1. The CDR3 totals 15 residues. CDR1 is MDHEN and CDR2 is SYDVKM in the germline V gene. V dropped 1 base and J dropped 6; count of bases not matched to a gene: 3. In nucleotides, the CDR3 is TGTGCCAGCAGTTTATCGACAGGGGGCGCCAATGAGCAGTTCTTC. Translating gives CASSLSTGGANEQFF.

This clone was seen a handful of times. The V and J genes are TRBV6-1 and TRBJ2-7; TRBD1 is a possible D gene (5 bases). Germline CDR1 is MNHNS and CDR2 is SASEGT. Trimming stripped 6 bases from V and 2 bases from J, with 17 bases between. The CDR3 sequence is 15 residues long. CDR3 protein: CASSDEDSPTYEQYF. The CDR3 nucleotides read TGTGCCAGCAGCGACGAAGACAGTCCTACCTACGAGCAGTACTTC.

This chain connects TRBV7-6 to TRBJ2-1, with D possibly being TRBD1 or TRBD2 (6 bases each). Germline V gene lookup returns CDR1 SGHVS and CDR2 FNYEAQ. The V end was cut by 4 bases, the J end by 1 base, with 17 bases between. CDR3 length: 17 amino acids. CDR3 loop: CASSSRGARDSYNEQFF. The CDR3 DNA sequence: TGTGCCAGCAGCTCGAGGGGGGCCAGGGATTCCTACAATGAGCAGTTCTTC.

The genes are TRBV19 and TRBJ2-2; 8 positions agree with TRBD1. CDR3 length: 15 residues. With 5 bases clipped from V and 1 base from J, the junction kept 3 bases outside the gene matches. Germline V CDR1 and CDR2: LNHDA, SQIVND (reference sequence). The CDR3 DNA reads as TGTGCCAGTAGTCAAGACAGGGGGAACACCGGGGAGCTGTTTTTT. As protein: CASSQDRGNTGELFF.